The rows below give T cell receptor beta chains drawn from one sample of a study of CD8 T cells in Susac syndrome. TCRdb reprocessed the immunoSEQ multiplex PCR reads via MiXCR and lists one record per CDR3 protein. The table lists about 71,000 distinct CDR3 sequences, 90% to 95% of them singletons. Specimen: CD4+ T cells from PBMCs. These receptors were taken from a human donor with Susac syndrome. CDR3s include the opening cysteine and the closing phenylalanine or tryptophan. Fields, in order: V gene, J gene, CDR3 protein.

>TRBV18|TRBJ2-2
CASSPPRGHTGELFF
>TRBV28|TRBJ1-2
CASSPHPGGRVYGYTF
>TRBV24-1|TRBJ2-1
CATSETIKGRNEQFF
>TRBV6-2/TRBV6-3|TRBJ2-3
CASRGGLSTDTQYF
>TRBV4-1|TRBJ1-5
CASSQAPGQPQHF
>TRBV7-9|TRBJ1-1
CASSLTAVAEAFF
>TRBV28|TRBJ2-7
CASSLWRGGYEQYF
>TRBV11-2|TRBJ2-5
CASSLVFSSETQYF
>TRBV7-3|TRBJ2-2
CASSPGQAGTGELFF
>TRBV20-1|TRBJ2-1
CSAQRGGGSNEQFF
>TRBV29-1|TRBJ2-3
CSVMAGQAYTDTQYF
>TRBV11-2|TRBJ2-1
CASCANRGKYNEQFF
>TRBV4-2|TRBJ1-5
CASSQGSGYQPQHF
>TRBV19|TRBJ2-1
CASSIWDEQFF
>TRBV20-1|TRBJ1-1
CGTGAGGKILAFF
>TRBV30|TRBJ1-4
CAWNLDTNEKLFF